One sample yielded the 19 T cell receptor beta chains listed below, sequenced in a study of Tregs in tolerant kidney transplant recipients. Recipients received nonmyeloablative bone marrow transplants from related graft donors, with transient mixed chimerism. TCRdb's table, derived via immunoSEQ multiplex PCR, lists solely in-frame clones and lacks some. The sample has some 25,000 clones. The sequencing used CD4+ T cells from blood (PBMCs), collected 6 months after the transplant. The receptor set was obtained from a human patient who received a combined kidney and bone marrow transplant. Some T cells may be provided by the graft donor.

About this clone: The read stops 3 residues short of the end of the CDR3; the missing end is completed from the germline J gene. This rearrangement joins TRBV3-1 (or the pseudogene TRBV3-2) to TRBJ2-1; TRBD2 is a possible D gene (6 bases). The CDR3 is 16 amino acids. Germline V lookup: CDR1 LGHDT, CDR2 YNNKEL (reference sequence). Trimming shortened V by 5 bases and J by 7 bases, and 21 bases separated the two germline ends. The chain's CDR3 is CASSSRPRGRGNEQFF. The sequenced CDR3 bases are TGTGCCAGCAGCTCCCGACCCCGGGGCCGGGGGAATGAG.

Notes on this clone: The read is 3 residues too short to cover the CDR3 end, so that end is filled in from the germline J gene. The chain recombines TRBV2 with TRBJ2-7; 7 bases are shared with TRBD2. J gave up 6 bases and V 4 bases, and 6 bases lay outside the gene matches. This CDR3 is 13 amino acids long. The germline V gene encodes CDR1 SNHLY and CDR2 FYNNEI. The sequenced CDR3 bases are TGTGCCAGCAGTGCCGGGGGGTTTGGCGAG. Translation gives CASSAGGFGE. The whole CDR3 region reads CASSAGGFGEQYF. The full variable domain, in which reference TRBV2 and TRBJ2-7 provide the parts outside the CDR3, is EPEVTQTPSHQVTQMGQEVILRCVPISNHLYFYWYRQILGQKVEFLVSFYNNEISEKSEIFDDQFSVERPDGSNFTLKIRSTKLEDSAMYFCASSAGGFGEQYFGPGTRLTVT.

The CDR3 loop is CASSPVFWYGQDNEQFF. The part of the CDR3 DNA that was read is TGTGCCAGCTCACCAGTTTTTTGGTATGGGCAGGACAATGAG. The chain uses TRBV18 and TRBJ2-1; D gene uncertain. The read is 3 residues too short to cover the CDR3 end, so that end is filled in from the germline J gene. The length of the CDR3 is 17 residues. The V and J ends lost 2 bases and 5 bases respectively, with 19 bases between them. Germline lookup yields CDR1 KGHSH and CDR2 LQKENI.

Turning to this clone: Sequencing ends 3 residues short of the CDR3 end; the germline J gene provides the rest. The rearrangement uses TRBV11-2 and TRBJ1-6; weak D call: TRBD1 (5 bases). Germline CDR1 is SGHAT and CDR2 is FQNNGV. Trimming stripped 0 bases from V and 10 bases from J, with 13 bases between. The CDR3 extends over 15 amino acids. The CDR3 sequence is CASSLESAGASPLHF. CDR3 DNA (partial): TGTGCCAGCAGCTTAGAGTCTGCTGGGGCCTCACCC.

Remarks on this clone: Read sequence stops 3 residues before the CDR3 end, and the germline J gene provides the missing end. V gene TRBV5-4 combines with J gene TRBJ2-2; D is undetermined. With 1 base removed from V and 4 bases from J, the gap between germline ends came to 5 bases. CDR1 is SGHNT, CDR2 YYREEE, per germline (reference sequence). The CDR3 consists of 13 residues. The part of the CDR3 DNA that was read is TGTGCCAGCAGCTTGTGGCTCACCGGGGAG. Protein: CASSLWLTGE. In full, the CDR3 reads CASSLWLTGELFF.

A note on this clone: The CDR3 goes on 3 residues after the read ends, and that part is filled in from the germline J gene. The V and J genes are TRBV20-1 and TRBJ2-3, with 11 bases that match TRBD2. The germline V gene encodes CDR1 DFQATT and CDR2 SNEGSKA (reference sequence). V lost 0 bases and J lost 2; bases outside the gene matches: 7. The CDR3 runs 17 residues. The sequenced part of the CDR3 DNA is TGCAGTGCTAGAGATTTGGGGACTAGCGGACCCACAGATACG. It yields the protein CSARDLGTSGPTDT. In full, the CDR3 reads CSARDLGTSGPTDTQYF.

As concerns this clone: The sequenced fragment ends 3 residues before the CDR3 boundary, so the rest is inferred from the germline J gene. The V and J genes are TRBV6-1 and TRBJ1-5; D is perhaps TRBD1 (5 bases). The CDR3 totals 15 residues. The V end was cut by 8 bases, the J end by 2 bases, with 16 bases between. The germline gives CDR1 MNHNS, CDR2 SASEGT. Partial CDR3 DNA: TGTGCCAGCGGTGGGGGGGACGCCGGCAATCAGCCC. As protein: CASGGGDAGNQP. The full CDR3 protein is CASGGGDAGNQPQHF.

The CDR3 bases that were read are TGTGCCAGCAGCTTAGTTGGTAGCGGTACCAATGAG. Amino acid sequence: CASSLVGSGTNE. The complete CDR3 sequence is CASSLVGSGTNEQFF. The chain employs TRBV7-2 and TRBJ2-1; D perhaps matches TRBD2 (6 bases). Read coverage stops 3 residues before the CDR3 terminus; the germline J gene supplies the remainder. V gave up 1 base and J gave up 6 bases, with 13 bases separating them. The CDR3 runs 15 residues. Germline V gene sequence: CDR1 SGHTA, CDR2 FQGNSA. Combining the CDR3 with reference TRBV7-2 and TRBJ2-1 gives the whole variable domain GAGVSQSPSNKVTEKGKDVELRCDPISGHTALYWYRQSLGQGLEFLIYFQGNSAPDKSGLPSDRFSAERTGGSVSTLTIQRTQQEDSAVYLCASSLVGSGTNEQFFGPGTRLTVL.

The CDR3 loop is CASSTRQPLNTEAFF. Partial CDR3 DNA: TGTGCCAGCAGCACAAGACAGCCCCTGAACACTGAA. This chain links TRBV7-8 with TRBJ1-1; possible D gene TRBD1, 5 bases. The read is 3 residues too short to cover the CDR3 end, so that end is filled in from the germline J gene. Trimming cost V 5 bases and J 0 bases, with 13 bases left between them. Per the germline V gene, CDR1 is SGHVS and CDR2 is FQNEAQ. The CDR3 spans 15 residues. Together with reference TRBV7-8 and TRBJ1-1, the CDR3 gives the full variable domain: GAGVSQSPRYKVAKRGQDVALRCDPISGHVSLFWYQQALGQGPEFLTYFQNEAQLDKSGLPSDRFFAERPEGSVSTLKIQRTQQEDSAVYLCASSTRQPLNTEAFFGQGTRLTVV.

A remark on this clone: The missing CDR3 end, 3 residues past where the read stops, is filled in from the germline J gene. The chain joins TRBV5-6 to TRBJ1-2; possibly TRBD1 for D (6 bases). The CDR3 loop spans 14 amino acids. Germline V CDR1 and CDR2: SGHDT, YYEEEE. Trimming took 1 base from V and 2 from J, leaving 9 bases between them. The CDR3 bases that were read are TGTGCCAGCAGCTTGTCGGGGACAAACTATGGC. It yields the protein CASSLSGTNYG. The full CDR3 protein is CASSLSGTNYGYTF.

In regard to this clone: The missing CDR3 end, 3 residues past where the read stops, is filled in from the germline J gene. V and J are TRBV6-1 and TRBJ2-4, with 12 bases matching TRBD2. The CDR3 is made up of 19 amino acids. CDR1 MNHNS and CDR2 SASEGT come from the germline V gene. The ends lost 2 bases at V and 1 base at J; junction bases unmatched: 9. The CDR3 bases that were read are TGTGCCAGCAGTGAAAGGCTAGCGGGAGGGTCCGGGGCCAAAAACATT. It codes for CASSERLAGGSGAKNI. The entire CDR3 protein reads CASSERLAGGSGAKNIQYF.

Turning to this clone: The sequence runs out 3 residues before the end of the CDR3; the remainder is reconstructed from the germline J gene. The chain recombines TRBV7-2 with TRBJ1-5; a possible D gene is TRBD1 (5 bases). This CDR3 spans 15 amino acids. In germline, CDR1 is SGHTA, CDR2 FQGNSA. The V gene lost 6 bases and the J gene lost 2 bases, with 14 bases spanning the gap. The CDR3 protein is CASRPTGGGNQPQHF. The sequenced part of the CDR3 DNA is TGTGCCAGCAGACCAACAGGCGGCGGCAATCAGCCC.

About this clone itself: The CDR3 goes on 3 residues after the read ends, and that part is filled in from the germline J gene. The V and J genes are TRBV20-1 and TRBJ2-5; 7 bases are shared with TRBD1. The V segment lost 4 bases and the J segment 5 bases; nucleotides outside the gene matches: 13. The CDR3 has 15 amino acids. Germline CDR1 reads DFQATT; CDR2 reads SNEGSKA (reference sequence). CDR3 bases read: TGCAGTGCTACGAGAGGGGGCGCTGTAAGGGAGACC. As protein: CSATRGGAVRET. The CDR3 reads in full as CSATRGGAVRETQYF.

A remark on this clone: The DNA ends 3 residues before the CDR3 does, and the rest of the CDR3 is filled in from the germline J gene. The chain employs TRBV7-2 and TRBJ1-1; unclear D gene. Trimming left V 0 bases short and J 1 base short, with 6 bases between. Per germline, CDR1 SGHTA and CDR2 FQGNSA. The CDR3 runs to 14 residues. The DNA read from the CDR3 is TGTGCCAGCAGCTTAGCTCCGGGGAACACTGAA. Translated: CASSLAPGNTE. The whole CDR3 region reads CASSLAPGNTEAFF.

This CDR3 reads CASSQGGFQPQHF. CDR3 DNA (partial): TGTGCCAGCAGCCAAGGGGGTTTTCAGCCC. The chain links TRBV7-2 to TRBJ1-5; perhaps TRBD1 as D (6 bases). The sequence runs out 3 residues before the end of the CDR3; the remainder is reconstructed from the germline J gene. CDR3 length: 13 residues. V gave up 5 bases and J gave up 6 bases, with 11 bases separating them. Germline V gene data show CDR1 as SGHTA and CDR2 as FQGNSA. Looking up the rest from reference TRBV7-2 and TRBJ1-5 gives the full variable domain: GAGVSQSPSNKVTEKGKDVELRCDPISGHTALYWYRQSLGQGLEFLIYFQGNSAPDKSGLPSDRFSAERTGGSVSTLTIQRTQQEDSAVYLCASSQGGFQPQHFGDGTRLSIL.

The CDR3 protein is CASSPAADTQYF. The CDR3 DNA, read in part, is TGTGCCAGCAGCCCCGCGGCAGATACG. The genes are TRBV11-2 and TRBJ2-3; no definite D call. The missing CDR3 end, 3 residues past where the read stops, is filled in from the germline J gene. V was cut by 5 bases and J by 4 bases, with 7 bases left in between. The CDR3 is 12 amino acids. Germline CDR1 reads SGHAT; CDR2 reads FQNNGV.

As to this clone: The CDR3 end is not reached by the read, which stops 3 residues before it; the germline J gene fills it in. This chain links TRBV2 with TRBJ1-5; possibly TRBD1 for D (6 bases). CDR1 is SNHLY, CDR2 FYNNEI, per germline. The CDR3 totals 15 residues. V dropped 2 bases and J dropped 7 bases, with 15 bases sitting between them. This CDR3 is CASSERGQGPQPQHF. Incomplete CDR3 DNA: TGTGCCAGCAGTGAAAGGGGACAAGGCCCCCAGCCC.

Worth noting for this clone: The read comes to an end 3 residues before the CDR3 does, leaving the germline J gene to fill in the end. The V gene is TRBV11-3, the J gene TRBJ2-3; no firm D call. Germline V gene lookup returns CDR1 SGHNT and CDR2 YENEEA. The CDR3 runs 15 residues. The germline V and J ends were trimmed by 2 bases and 2 bases, with 11 bases remaining between them. This CDR3 is CASSLQDWPTDTQYF. CDR3 bases read: TGTGCCAGCAGCTTACAAGACTGGCCCACAGATACG.

The DNA read from the CDR3 is TGTGCCAGCTCACCACCAGGCGCGCGGGCGGGCAATCAGCCC. This codes for CASSPPGARAGNQP. The CDR3, in full, reads CASSPPGARAGNQPQHF. The genes are TRBV18 and TRBJ1-5; D not resolved. The read ends 3 residues before the CDR3 terminus; that terminus is restored from the germline J gene. Trimming stripped 0 bases from V and 2 bases from J, with 14 bases between. Germline lookup yields CDR1 KGHSH and CDR2 LQKENI. The length of the CDR3 is 17 residues.